The 30 T cell receptor beta chains below all came from one sample that was sequenced in a study of CD8 T cells in ankylosing spondylitis. TCRdb analysed the 5' RACE reads with MiXCR anew, one entry per CDR3 protein. The sample consists of around 250,000 distinct CDR3 sequences, around a tenth of them appearing once. The sample was blood, either unsorted or a sorted T cell fraction (not recorded which). The receptors derive from a male donor with ankylosing spondylitis or in good health (not recorded which).

This clonotype was seen at least ten times. V and J are TRBV28 and TRBJ1-5, with D maybe TRBD1 (5 bases). Germline values: CDR1 MDHEN, CDR2 SYDVKM. This CDR3 contains 16 residues. V was clipped by 1 base and J by 2 bases, with 12 bases between them. CDR3 protein: CASSLYEGWGNQPQHF. Here the CDR3 DNA reads TGTGCCAGCAGTTTATACGAGGGGTGGGGCAATCAGCCCCAGCATTTT. Drawing the rest from reference TRBV28 and TRBJ1-5, the complete variable domain is DVKVTQSSRYLVKRTGEKVFLECVQDMDHENMFWYRQDPGLGLRLIYFSYDVKMKEKGDIPEGYSVSREKKERFSLILESASTNQTSMYLCASSLYEGWGNQPQHFGDGTRLSIL.

The V and J genes are TRBV6-5 and TRBJ2-7; 7 bases line up with TRBD1. There are 14 residues in the CDR3. From germline, CDR1 is MNHEY and CDR2 SVGAGI. J gave up 0 bases and V 4 bases, and 3 bases lay outside the gene matches. The CDR3 spells CASSWDSNSYEQYF. The CDR3 nucleotides are TGTGCCAGCAGTTGGGACAGCAACTCCTACGAGCAGTACTTC.

The gene calls are TRBV5-1 and TRBJ2-5, with TRBD2 matching over 7 bases. Per the germline V gene, CDR1 is SGHRS and CDR2 is YFSETQ. The length of the CDR3 is 15 residues. V was pared by 2 bases and J by 1 base, with 5 bases of the junction left unmatched. CDR3 sequence reads: CASSLLGRGQETQYF. In DNA, the CDR3 is TGCGCCAGCAGCTTACTAGGGAGGGGCCAAGAGACCCAGTACTTC.

This clonotype was seen more than once but under ten times. This chain uses TRBV20-1 with TRBJ2-7; D gene ambiguous. V shed 0 bases and J shed 6 bases, with 12 bases lying between them. The CDR3 loop spans 13 amino acids. Germline loops: CDR1 DFQATT, CDR2 SNEGSKA (reference sequence). The CDR3 region is CSARDGGTLEQYF. The CDR3 region has the DNA TGCAGTGCTAGAGATGGCGGCACTCTCGAGCAGTACTTC.

This clonotype was seen at least ten times. V is TRBV7-2 and J is TRBJ2-3; D gene ambiguous. The germline V and J ends were trimmed by 1 base and 0 bases, with 11 bases remaining between them. CDR3 length: 16 residues. Germline CDR1 and CDR2: SGHTA and FQGNSA. CDR3 amino acids: CASSLGPDPSTDTQYF. CDR3 nucleotide sequence: TGTGCCAGCAGCTTAGGTCCGGACCCTAGCACAGATACGCAGTATTTT.

The table lists this clonotype with many counts. V usage is TRBV5-1 and J usage is TRBJ2-2; 12 nucleotides line up with TRBD2. J lost 7 bases, V lost 4 bases, and 8 bases had no gene match. CDR1 is SGHRS, CDR2 YFSETQ, per germline. The CDR3 is 16 amino acids. The CDR3 here is CASSPRLAGAVGELFF. CDR3 nucleotide sequence: TGCGCCAGCAGCCCGCGACTAGCGGGAGCCGTCGGGGAGCTGTTTTTT. The full variable domain, in which reference TRBV5-1 and TRBJ2-2 provide the parts outside the CDR3, is KAGVTQTPRYLIKTRGQQVTLSCSPISGHRSVSWYQQTPGQGLQFLFEYFSETQRNKGNFPGRFSGRQFSNSRSEMNVSTLELGDSALYLCASSPRLAGAVGELFFGEGSRLTVL.

This clonotype was recorded many times. The chain links TRBV4-1 to TRBJ2-1; weak D call: TRBD1 (6 bases). This CDR3 is built from 14 residues. The germline V gene has CDR1 MGHRA and CDR2 YSYEKL. Trimming pared 7 bases from V and 2 bases from J, leaving 12 bases between. The CDR3: CASKRTVTYNEQFF. As DNA, the CDR3 is TGCGCCAGCAAGAGGACAGTTACCTACAATGAGCAGTTCTTC.

Many counts were recorded for this clonotype. The chain combines TRBV5-1 with TRBJ2-5, with a possible D match to TRBD1 (5 bases). CDR3 length equals 14 residues. Germline V CDR1 and CDR2: SGHRS, YFSETQ. Trimming took 0 bases from V and 5 from J, leaving 11 bases between them. The CDR3 DNA follows: TGCGCCAGCAGCTTGGGCCCAGGGATCGAGACCCAGTACTTC. It encodes CASSLGPGIETQYF.

In this sample, this clonotype turned up a few times. The CDR3 DNA reads as TGTGCCAGTTGGGGACAAATCAATCAGCCCCAGCATTTT. This gives the protein CASWGQINQPQHF. V is TRBV19 and J is TRBJ1-5; possibly TRBD1 for D (6 bases). Trimming shortened V by 8 bases and J by 3 bases, and 11 bases separated the two germline ends. The V gene's germline CDR1 is LNHDA and CDR2 SQIVND (reference sequence). The CDR3 sequence is 13 residues long.

At least ten counts were recorded for this clonotype. V and J are TRBV3-1 and TRBJ2-1; D is unclear. The CDR3 is made up of 16 amino acids. The germline V gene encodes CDR1 LGHDT and CDR2 YNNKEL (reference sequence). V lost 1 base, J lost 5 bases, and 15 bases lay in between. The DNA of the CDR3 is TGTGCCAGCAGCCAAGTGGACCGTGGAATAGACAATGAGCAGTTCTTC. Translating it yields CASSQVDRGIDNEQFF.

This clonotype was detected only a few times. The chain couples TRBV9 to TRBJ2-1; possible D gene TRBD2, 6 bases. CDR3 length: 15 amino acids. Trimming removed 0 bases at V and 7 bases at J, with 14 bases between. CDR1 is SGDLS and CDR2 is YYNGEE in the germline V gene. DNA for the CDR3: TGTGCCAGCAGCGTAGAGGCGGGATCGATTAATGAGCAGTTCTTC. It translates to CASSVEAGSINEQFF.

This clonotype was observed at least ten times. J is TRBJ1-1 and V is TRBV5-1, with TRBD1 matching 9 bases. CDR3 length: 14 amino acids. The V gene's germline CDR1 is SGHRS and CDR2 YFSETQ. After removal of 6 bases from V and 5 bases from J, the junction contained 8 bases not matched to a gene. In nucleotides, the CDR3 is TGCGCCAGCAAACAGGGGGCAGGAGGGACTGAAGCTTTCTTT. Translation gives CASKQGAGGTEAFF. Supplemented by reference TRBV5-1 and TRBJ1-1, the full variable domain reads KAGVTQTPRYLIKTRGQQVTLSCSPISGHRSVSWYQQTPGQGLQFLFEYFSETQRNKGNFPGRFSGRQFSNSRSEMNVSTLELGDSALYLCASKQGAGGTEAFFGQGTRLTVV.

Turning to this clonotype: A junction end diverges from the germline sequence, so it may reflect a read error. The chain is built from TRBV15 and TRBJ2-7; TRBD2 is a possible D gene (6 bases). Per germline, CDR1 LNHNV and CDR2 YYDKDF (reference sequence). This CDR3 is built from 15 residues. The CDR3 protein is CATSRDRRASNEQYF. The DNA of the CDR3 is TGTGCCACCAGCAGAGACAGGAGGGCCTCCAACGAGCAGTACTTC.

This clonotype was seen ten or more times. CDR3 loop: CASSQVGLGTGELFF. CDR3 DNA sequence: TGCGCCAGCAGCCAAGTAGGGTTGGGCACCGGGGAGCTGTTTTTT. The chain employs TRBV4-1 and TRBJ2-2; D call uncertain. This CDR3 has 15 amino acids. From germline, CDR1 is MGHRA and CDR2 YSYEKL. Trimming left V 1 base short and J 4 bases short, with 10 bases between.

This clonotype was detected ten times or more. The rearrangement uses TRBV12-3 or TRBV12-4 and TRBJ2-3, with unresolved D. V shed 6 bases and J shed 1 base, with 8 bases lying between them. The CDR3 runs to 13 residues. CDR3 sequence reads: CASSKTGTDTQYF. CDR3 nucleotide sequence: TGTGCCAGCAGCAAAACGGGCACAGATACGCAGTATTTT.

This clonotype was seen ten or more times. The V call is TRBV11-2, the J call TRBJ2-1, with 11 bases matching TRBD2. The CDR3 is made up of 15 amino acids. J was trimmed by 10 bases and V by 5 bases; bases with no gene match: 10. CDR1 SGHAT and CDR2 FQNNGV come from the germline V gene. This chain's CDR3 is CASSPRVAGGPEQFF. The CDR3 nucleotides are TGTGCCAGCAGCCCTCGGGTAGCGGGAGGGCCAGAGCAGTTCTTC.

With respect to this clonotype: Germline is not matched at one junction end, which may reflect a read error. The chain is built from TRBV6-2 or TRBV6-3 and TRBJ2-3, with D perhaps given as TRBD1 or TRBD2 (5 bases each). Germline-derived CDR1 and CDR2 are MNHEY and SVGEGT. The CDR3 loop spans 14 amino acids. Here the CDR3 reads CASSYGASRDTQYF. The CDR3 region has the DNA TGTGCCAGCAGTTACGGGGCTAGCAGAGATACGCAGTATTTT.

This clonotype was seen many times. The chain combines TRBV2 with TRBJ1-1; D is uncertain. Looked up from germline, CDR1 is SNHLY and CDR2 is FYNNEI. The V and J ends lost 8 bases and 3 bases respectively, with 10 bases between them. This CDR3 region has 12 residues. CDR3 sequence: CASLRAYTEAFF. CDR3 nucleotide sequence: TGTGCCAGCCTCCGGGCGTACACTGAAGCTTTCTTT.

For the CDR3, the DNA is TGTGCCAGCAGCCCGGACAGGGTGGACACCGGGGAGCTGTTTTTT. It translates to CASSPDRVDTGELFF. The J gene is TRBJ2-2, the V gene TRBV11-2; TRBD1 matches 8 bases. Germline V gives CDR1 SGHAT, CDR2 FQNNGV. V gave up 5 bases and J gave up 3 bases; unmatched junction bases: 5. The CDR3 runs 15 residues.

This clonotype was seen many times. The CDR3 is CSAGLAGAKNIQYF. The CDR3 nucleotides are TGCAGTGCTGGACTAGCGGGGGCCAAAAACATTCAGTACTTC. This chain uses TRBV20-1 with TRBJ2-4; TRBD2 matches 12 bases. This CDR3 has 14 residues. Trimming removed 5 bases from V and 1 base from J; junction bases left unmatched: 0. Per the germline V gene, CDR1 is DFQATT and CDR2 is SNEGSKA (reference sequence).

The chain has TRBV4-2 and TRBJ2-7; TRBD2 matches 11 bases. The CDR3 is 15 amino acids. Germline-derived CDR1 and CDR2 are LGHNA and YNFKEQ. Trimming cost V 0 bases and J 3 bases; bases outside gene matches: 1. In DNA, the CDR3 is TGTGCCAGCAGCCAAGATCTAGCGGGGGGCTACGAGCAGTACTTC. It is translated as CASSQDLAGGYEQYF.

This clonotype was counted many times. The chain couples TRBV15 to TRBJ2-7, with 7 bases that match TRBD1. Germline-derived CDR1 and CDR2 are LNHNV and YYDKDF (reference sequence). V lost 1 base and J lost 2; bases outside the gene matches: 2. The CDR3 length is 14 residues. The DNA for the CDR3 is TGTGCCACCAGCAGAGGGGACAGACCCTACGAGCAGTACTTC. Its protein is CATSRGDRPYEQYF.

This clonotype was picked up one time. A single base separates this from a much larger clone, so it may be a read error. The J gene is TRBJ2-2, the V gene TRBV28, with D perhaps matching TRBD1 (7 bases). Trimming removed 10 bases at V and 3 bases at J, with 18 bases between. Germline CDR1 MDHEN, CDR2 SYDVKM. The CDR3 is 15 amino acids. Here the CDR3 DNA reads TGTGCCAACAGAAGGGCAGGGGGGCACACCGGGGAGCTGTTTTTT. As protein: CANRRAGGHTGELFF.

This clonotype appeared many times. The genes are TRBV29-1 and TRBJ2-3, with D perhaps matching TRBD2 (6 bases). This CDR3 has 19 amino acids. Germline CDR1 SQVTM, CDR2 ANQGSEA. Trimming took 3 bases from V and 2 from J, leaving 27 bases between them. CDR3 DNA: TGCAGCGTTGAGTCCCGAGGAGGGTCTGCTTCCCTCACCACAGATACGCAGTATTTT. It encodes CSVESRGGSASLTTDTQYF.

This clonotype has a single count. V and J are TRBV7-6 and TRBJ1-6, with 8 bases lining up with TRBD1. V lost 5 bases to trimming and J lost 13 bases; unmatched junction nucleotides: 10. Per the germline V gene, CDR1 is SGHVS and CDR2 is FNYEAQ. CDR3 length: 14 residues. In nucleotides, the CDR3 is TGTGCCAGCAGCAAAGACAGGGGAGTTCTGCCCCTCCACTTT. It is translated as CASSKDRGVLPLHF. The full variable domain, with the rest looked up from reference TRBV7-6 and TRBJ1-6, is GAGVSQSPRYKVTKRGQDVALRCDPISGHVSLYWYRQALGQGPEFLTYFNYEAQQDKSGLPNDRFSAERPEGSISTLTIQRTEQRDSAMYRCASSKDRGVLPLHFGNGTRLTVT.

This clonotype has ten or more counts. The chain recombines TRBV20-1 with TRBJ1-2; TRBD1 might be the D (5 bases). Germline lookup yields CDR1 DFQATT and CDR2 SNEGSKA (reference sequence). V lost 6 bases to trimming and J lost 4 bases, with 18 bases between them. The CDR3 consists of 14 residues. The chain's CDR3 is CSAKQTGTFYGYTF. CDR3 DNA: TGCAGTGCAAAGCAGACCGGGACCTTCTATGGCTACACCTTC.

This clonotype occurred many times. The chain combines TRBV15 with TRBJ2-1; D is ambiguous. This CDR3 comprises 14 residues. Trimming removed 0 bases at V and 5 bases at J, with 8 bases between. The germline CDR1 and CDR2 sequences are LNHNV and YYDKDF (reference sequence). Here the CDR3 reads CATSRDLADNEQFF. CDR3 DNA: TGTGCCACCAGCAGAGATCTCGCCGACAATGAGCAGTTCTTC.

This CDR3 is CASSQRTGEDTQYF. The CDR3 DNA sequence: TGTGCCAGCAGTCAGAGAACTGGGGAGGATACGCAGTATTTT. The chain carries TRBV3-1 and TRBJ2-3; D is possibly TRBD2 (5 bases). CDR1 and CDR2 from the germline V gene are LGHDT and YNNKEL (reference sequence). The CDR3 runs to 14 residues. With 6 bases removed from V and 6 bases from J, the gap between germline ends came to 16 bases.

This clonotype was detected only a few times. The genes are TRBV20-1 and TRBJ2-7, with TRBD2 matching over 14 bases. Germline trimming cut 5 bases from V and 2 bases from J; bases unmatched to any gene: 14. Germline V gene lookup returns CDR1 DFQATT and CDR2 SNEGSKA (reference sequence). The CDR3 sequence is 18 residues long. The CDR3: CSADAESGTSGSTYEQYF. Here the CDR3 DNA reads TGCAGTGCTGACGCAGAAAGTGGGACTAGCGGGAGCACCTACGAGCAGTACTTC.

The chain combines TRBV5-1 with TRBJ1-5; TRBD1 matches 8 bases. V lost 4 bases to trimming and J lost 7 bases; unmatched junction nucleotides: 7. The CDR3 extends over 14 amino acids. Germline assignment: CDR1 SGHRS and CDR2 YFSETQ. The CDR3 coding sequence is TGCGCCAGCAGCCTGACAGGGGTAGGACAGCCCCAGCATTTT. Protein sequence: CASSLTGVGQPQHF.